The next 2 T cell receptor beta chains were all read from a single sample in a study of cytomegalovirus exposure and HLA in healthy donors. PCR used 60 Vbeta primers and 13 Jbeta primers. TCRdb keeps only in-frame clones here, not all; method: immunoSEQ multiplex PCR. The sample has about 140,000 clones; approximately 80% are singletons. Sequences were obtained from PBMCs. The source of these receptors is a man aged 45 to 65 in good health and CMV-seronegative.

The CDR3, as DNA: TGTGCCAGCAGTGACGGACAGGGGCAATCCTACGAGCAGTACTTC. Its translation: CASSDGQGQSYEQYF. This rearrangement joins TRBV2 to TRBJ2-7; 9 nucleotides agree with TRBD1. V shed 3 bases and J 1 base; nucleotides not matched to a gene: 4. Germline V gene data show CDR1 as SNHLY and CDR2 as FYNNEI. The CDR3 is 15 residues long.

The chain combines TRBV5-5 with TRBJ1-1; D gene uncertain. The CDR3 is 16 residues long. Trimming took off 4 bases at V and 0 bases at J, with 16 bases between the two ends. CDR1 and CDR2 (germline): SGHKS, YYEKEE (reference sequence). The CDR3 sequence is CASSPPAREVNTEAFF. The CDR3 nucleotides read TGTGCCAGCAGCCCACCGGCTCGGGAGGTGAACACTGAAGCTTTCTTT.